These T cell receptor beta chains were read from a single sample in a study of T cells after yellow fever vaccination. One entry per CDR3 protein results from TCRdb running MiXCR on the 5' RACE reads. The sample includes 310,000 or so distinct CDR3 sequences, about 3.5% of them seen just once. This sample comprised PBMCs, obtained on the day of the yellow fever booster vaccination. Receptors originate from a man between 18 and 35 years old who received the YFV17D yellow fever vaccine. The CDR3 runs from the conserved cysteine through the conserved F or W. The order of the fields is clone size, J gene, D gene, V gene, CDR3 DNA, CDR3 protein. A D gene is named only where the DNA matches it firmly. Rows give clone size only sometimes, using once, few, many, or a class for an expanded clone.

many	TRBJ1-6	NA	TRBV5-1	TGCGCCAGCAGCTTAGGCCGGGGAGATTCACCCCTCCACTTT	CASSLGRGDSPLHF
many	TRBJ2-1	TRBD1	TRBV10-3	TGTGCCATCCGGGACAGGGAGGGTCATGAGCAGTTCTTC	CAIRDREGHEQFF
NA	TRBJ2-3	NA	TRBV5-4	TGTGCCAGCAGCTCTAACAGCGGCACAGATACGCCGTATTTT	CASSSNSGTDTPYF
NA	TRBJ2-1	TRBD2	TRBV12-3/TRBV12-4	TGTGCCAGCACCTCTAGCGGCAATGAGCAGTTCTTC	CASTSSGNEQFF
many	TRBJ1-2	NA	TRBV15	TGTGCCACCAGCGGGGACGGAAACTATGGCTACACCTTC	CATSGDGNYGYTF
few	TRBJ2-2	NA	TRBV24-1	TGTGCCACCAGTGACTCCCACCCAGGGAGGACCACCGGGGAGCTGTTTTTT	CATSDSHPGRTTGELFF
many	TRBJ2-7	TRBD1	TRBV27	TGTGCCAGCAGGACTGGACAGGGCTACGAGCAGTACTTC	CASRTGQGYEQYF
many	TRBJ1-1	NA	TRBV12-5	TGTGCTAGTGGTTTGGATGGGGTCGCTGAAGCTTTCTTT	CASGLDGVAEAFF
many	TRBJ2-4	TRBD2	TRBV10-2	TGCGCCAGCAGTGAAAAAGCGGGGGGCCCGGGAAACATTCAGTACTTC	CASSEKAGGPGNIQYF
many	TRBJ1-4	NA	TRBV20-1	TGCAGTGCTAGAGATCTTAGGGCAACTAATGAAAAACTGTTTTTT	CSARDLRATNEKLFF
many	TRBJ1-1	NA	TRBV5-1	TGCGCCAGCACAGGACGGCTGAACACTGAAGCTTTCTTT	CASTGRLNTEAFF
many	TRBJ2-7	TRBD1	TRBV3-1	TGTGCCAGCCGACAGGGTGACGAGCAGTACTTC	CASRQGDEQYF
many	TRBJ2-7	NA	TRBV6-5	TGTGCCAGCAGCGAAAGAGGGATCTCCCACGAGCAGTACTTC	CASSERGISHEQYF
few	TRBJ1-1	NA	TRBV7-9	TGTGCCAGCAGCCACCGGGACGAACTGAACACTGAAGCTTTCTTT	CASSHRDELNTEAFF
few	TRBJ2-3	NA	TRBV18	TGTGCCAGCTCAACACAGGGAAGGGGAAGCACAGATACGCAGTATTTT	CASSTQGRGSTDTQYF
NA	TRBJ2-1	TRBD2	TRBV18	TGTGCCAGCTCACCCCGGTCTAGCGGGATACGAAATGAGCAGTTCTTC	CASSPRSSGIRNEQFF
many	TRBJ2-2	NA	TRBV7-9	TGTGCCATCAACCCAGTGGCCAAAAACACCGGGGAGCTGTTTTTT	CAINPVAKNTGELFF
few	TRBJ2-5	TRBD2	TRBV28	TGTGCCAGCTCTGATACTAGCGGGCGCTGGGAGACCCAGTACTTC	CASSDTSGRWETQYF
NA	TRBJ2-2	NA	TRBV12-3/TRBV12-4	TGTGCCAGCAGTTATAGACTAGTCCCCGGGGAGCTGTTTTTT	CASSYRLVPGELFF
many	TRBJ2-3	NA	TRBV11-2	TGTGCCAGCAGCCGGTTGACAGATACGCAGTATTTT	CASSRLTDTQYF
NA	TRBJ2-2	TRBD1	TRBV24-1	TGTGCCACCGGGGGACAGGGGAACACCGGGGAGCTGTTTTTT	CATGGQGNTGELFF
many	TRBJ1-6	TRBD1	TRBV28	TGTGCCAGCAGTGACAACAGACAGGGCTATAATTCACCCCTCCACTTT	CASSDNRQGYNSPLHF
few	TRBJ2-1	TRBD1	TRBV20-1	TGCAGTGCTAGAGCGGGACAGGGAAGGTTTAGCTACAATGAGCAGTTCTTC	CSARAGQGRFSYNEQFF
few	TRBJ2-1	NA	TRBV6-5	TGTGCCAGCAGTTTGACACGACACAATGAGCAGTTCTTC	CASSLTRHNEQFF
NA	TRBJ2-6	NA	TRBV5-1	TGCGCCACCCGGGTAGGGTACGACTCTGGGGCCAACGTCCTGACTTTC	CATRVGYDSGANVLTF
NA	TRBJ1-6	NA	TRBV7-3	TGTGCCAGCAGCGAAGGGGGAACATGGGGCAATTCACCCCTCCACTTT	CASSEGGTWGNSPLHF
few	TRBJ2-4	NA	TRBV4-2	TGTGCCAGCAGCCAAGATCGGGGTTCAGGGATGGACAAAAACATTCAGTACTTC	CASSQDRGSGMDKNIQYF
few	TRBJ2-1	TRBD2	TRBV6-5	TGTGCCAGCAGTTCACTGACTAGCGGTTCCTACAATGAGCAGTTCTTC	CASSSLTSGSYNEQFF
few	TRBJ2-1	NA	TRBV3-1	TGTGCCAGCAGCCCGCGAGTGTCAGGCAATGAGCAGTTCTTC	CASSPRVSGNEQFF
many	TRBJ1-1	NA	TRBV5-1	TGCGCCAGCAGCTTGGGGGCCGCGACCGGGGTCGGAGCTTTCTTT	CASSLGAATGVGAFF
few	TRBJ2-2	NA	TRBV7-7	TGTGCCAGCAGCTTAGATATTGAAAGCACCGGGGAGCTGTTTTTT	CASSLDIESTGELFF
few	TRBJ2-7	TRBD1	TRBV27	TGTGCCAGCAGTTCGTACAGGGGGTCCTACGAGCAGTACTTC	CASSSYRGSYEQYF
NA	TRBJ2-5	NA	TRBV7-9	TGTGCCAGCAGCTTACATAATTTCCAAGAGACCCAGTACTTC	CASSLHNFQETQYF
NA	TRBJ2-7	NA	TRBV27	TGTGCCAGCAGTTTAAAGGGGCAAGAGCACGAGCAGTACTTC	CASSLKGQEHEQYF
NA	TRBJ2-1	TRBD1	TRBV7-2	TGTGCCAGCAGCTCGACGGGACAGGGCTTCTATGAGCAGTTCTTC	CASSSTGQGFYEQFF
NA	TRBJ1-3	NA	TRBV20-1	TGCAGTGTCCCGGGGGATGCAAACACCATATATTTT	CSVPGDANTIYF
NA	TRBJ1-2	NA	TRBV6-1	TGTGCCAGCAGTGAAGACCCCAGGGGATGGAATGGCTACACCTTC	CASSEDPRGWNGYTF
NA	TRBJ2-7	NA	TRBV5-1	TGCGCCAGCAGCTTCAAGGGGGAGCAGTACTTC	CASSFKGEQYF
many	TRBJ1-6	NA	TRBV10-3	TGTGCCATCGGCGGATCGGATTCACCCCTCCACTTT	CAIGGSDSPLHF
NA	TRBJ2-7	NA	TRBV30	TGTGCCTGGTCGACTCCTAGCTCCTACGAGCAGTACTTC	CAWSTPSSYEQYF
many	TRBJ2-2	NA	TRBV5-1	TGCGCCAGCAGCTCCGCAGGTGGGAGCACCGGGGAGCTGTTTTTT	CASSSAGGSTGELFF
many	TRBJ2-3	TRBD1	TRBV7-8	TGTGCCAGCAGCCTACCGACAGGGAAAGATACGCAGTATTTT	CASSLPTGKDTQYF
NA	TRBJ1-2	TRBD1	TRBV24-1	TGTGCCACGTACGACAGGGAAAATGGCTACACCTTC	CATYDRENGYTF
many	TRBJ1-4	NA	TRBV7-9	TGTGCCAGCAGCTTAGGAAGGAGGGCAACTAATGAAAAACTGTTTTTT	CASSLGRRATNEKLFF
few	TRBJ1-3	NA	TRBV24-1	TGTGCCACCAGTGATCCGGGCCGTGGAAACACCATATATTTT	CATSDPGRGNTIYF
NA	TRBJ2-3	NA	TRBV7-3	TGTGCCAGCAGCTTAAAGGCGACTGAGGGGGTTGCGCAGTATTTT	CASSLKATEGVAQYF